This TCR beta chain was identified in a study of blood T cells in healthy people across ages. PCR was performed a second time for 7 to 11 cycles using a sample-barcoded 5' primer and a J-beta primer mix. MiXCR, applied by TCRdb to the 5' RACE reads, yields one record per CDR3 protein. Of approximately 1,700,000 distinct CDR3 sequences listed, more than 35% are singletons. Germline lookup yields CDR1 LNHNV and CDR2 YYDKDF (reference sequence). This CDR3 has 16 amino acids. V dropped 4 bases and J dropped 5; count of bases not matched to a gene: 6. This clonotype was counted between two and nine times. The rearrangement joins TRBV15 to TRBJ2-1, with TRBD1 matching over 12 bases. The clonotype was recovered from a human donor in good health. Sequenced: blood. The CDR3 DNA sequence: TGTGCCACCAGCAACCGGGACAGGGGGCGAGACAATGAGCAGTTCTTC. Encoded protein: CATSNRDRGRDNEQFF.